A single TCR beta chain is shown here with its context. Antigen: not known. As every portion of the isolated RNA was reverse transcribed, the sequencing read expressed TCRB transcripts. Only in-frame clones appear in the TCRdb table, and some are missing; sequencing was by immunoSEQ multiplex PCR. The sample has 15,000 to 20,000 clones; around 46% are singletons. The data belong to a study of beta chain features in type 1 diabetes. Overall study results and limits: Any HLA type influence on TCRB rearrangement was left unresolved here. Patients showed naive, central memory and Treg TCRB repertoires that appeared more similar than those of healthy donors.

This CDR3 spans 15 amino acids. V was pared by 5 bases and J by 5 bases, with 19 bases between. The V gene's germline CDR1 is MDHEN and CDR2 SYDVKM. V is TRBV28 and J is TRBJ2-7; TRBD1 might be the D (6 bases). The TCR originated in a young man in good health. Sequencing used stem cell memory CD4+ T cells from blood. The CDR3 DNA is TGTGCCAGCAGTGACCTGACAGGTCCCCTCCACGAGCAGTACTTC. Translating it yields CASSDLTGPLHEQYF. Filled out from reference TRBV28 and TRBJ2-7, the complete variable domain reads DVKVTQSSRYLVKRTGEKVFLECVQDMDHENMFWYRQDPGLGLRLIYFSYDVKMKEKGDIPEGYSVSREKKERFSLILESASTNQTSMYLCASSDLTGPLHEQYFGPGTRLTVT.